The clone carrying this T cell receptor (beta chain) was detected many times. This record belongs to a study of identical twins. It was template switching that added a universal primer site, and there were unique molecular identifiers on the cDNA. Via MiXCR, TCRdb re-called the 5' RACE reads, giving one row per CDR3 protein. The sample carries 600,000 to 700,000 distinct CDR3 sequences, around 20% recorded once. The V end was cut by 3 bases, the J end by 4 bases, with 14 bases between. This CDR3 is built from 14 residues. Germline-derived CDR1 and CDR2 are DFQATT and SNEGSKA (reference sequence). The sample also formed part of further work on T cells expressing NK-cell markers.

The TCR sequence derives from a woman between 18 and 30 years old in good health. The sequencing sample was made of PBMCs. This chain uses TRBV20-1 with TRBJ2-3; D tentatively fits TRBD1 or TRBD2 (5 bases each). The CDR3 region has the DNA TGCAGTGCTAGGCGGCTGAGAGGGGCAGATACGCAGTATTTT. Amino acids: CSARRLRGADTQYF.